This note documents a single T cell receptor (beta chain) sequence. Its recognized antigen is unknown. Nothing much larger sits one base from this clone, and base qualities are not available. The data were taken from a study of CD8+CD57+ T cells in acquired aplastic anemia (dated by TCRdb to the late 2010s). Looking at the study overall: On average, sorted CD4+ and CD8+ cells yielded around 3.5 ug of extracted DNA, with a range of about 0.17 to 27.4 ug. For healthy donor samples, the average read count was about 10 million for CD4+ cells and 11 million to 13 million for CD8+ cells.

Study-level results and caveats: No significant difference in CD8+ Simpson's diversity was found between patients and healthy controls (P=0.060). Although around 30 CD8+ CDR3 sequences were shared by patients and controls, these sequences appeared highly expressed in patients and within the immunodominant clones of patients.

The junction carries 18 bases between V and J, which are trimmed by 4 bases and 7 bases respectively. From the cysteine through the phenylalanine, the CDR3 covers 14 amino acids. Here the CDR3 DNA is all that survives: 42 bases in frame from base 1. The germline V gene encodes CDR1 DFQATT and CDR2 SNEGSKA (reference sequence). The study deep-sequenced TCR repertoires of sorted CD4+ and CD8+ blood T cells from severe aplastic anemia patients and healthy subjects. Ficoll-Paque density gradient centrifugation was used to isolate peripheral blood mononuclear cells. Before DNA was extracted, CD4+ and CD8+ T cells were sorted using either FACS or magnetic beads. Genomic DNA was used as template for profiling of TCR beta VDJ combinations and CDR3 sequences. An Illumina HiSeq 2000 was used for TCR repertoire sequencing. The study's processing was this. TRBV/TRBJ rearrangement plots, CDR3 size and DJ length profiles, and Simpson's diversity index were used to evaluate the repertoires. The most abundant DNA sequence in the deep sequencing data was defined as the immunodominant clone. CDR3 amino acid sequences were checked for sharing between subjects and were compared against published repertoires and the VDJdb database. TCRdb reran the public reads through fastp at Q25 and MiXCR, keeping productive beta chains. Rows matching on CDR3 protein sequence are summarized as one entry with the most common DNA and genes. Clone size and V and J calls follow TCRdb, not the original study. Counted in this sample were hundreds of thousands of distinct CDR3 sequences; 60% to 80% of them appeared once. The top ten clonotypes cover 3% to 4.5% of the sample.

The receptor's source is a human donor in good health, serving as a control. This sequence uses TRBV20-1 and TRBJ2-3, and the D gene may be TRBD1, 6 bases matching. The source material was sorted CD4+, CD8+, or CD8+CD57+ T cells (not recorded which) from PBMCs. The CDR3: CSAKGDEKLYTQYF. The DNA sequence is as follows: TGCAGTGCTAAGGGGGATGAAAAACTGTATACGCAGTATTTT.